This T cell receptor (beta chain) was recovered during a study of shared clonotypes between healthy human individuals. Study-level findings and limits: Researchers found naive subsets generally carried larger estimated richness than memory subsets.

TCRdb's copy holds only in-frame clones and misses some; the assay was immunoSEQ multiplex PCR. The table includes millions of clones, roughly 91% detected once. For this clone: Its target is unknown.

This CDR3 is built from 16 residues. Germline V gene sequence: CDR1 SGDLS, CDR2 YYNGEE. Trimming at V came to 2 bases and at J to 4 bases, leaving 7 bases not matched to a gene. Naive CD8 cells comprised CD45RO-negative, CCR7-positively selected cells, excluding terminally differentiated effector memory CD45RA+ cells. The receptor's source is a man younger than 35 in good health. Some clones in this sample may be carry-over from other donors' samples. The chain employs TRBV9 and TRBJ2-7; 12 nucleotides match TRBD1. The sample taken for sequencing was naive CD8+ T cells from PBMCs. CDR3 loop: CASSVGPGQGAYEQYF. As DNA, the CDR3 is TGTGCCAGCAGCGTCGGTCCGGGACAGGGGGCTTACGAGCAGTACTTC.